The 6 T cell receptor beta chains below come from one sample, sequenced in a study of blood T cell repertoires in COVID-19. The repertoire was sequenced with immunoSEQ multiplex PCR; TCRdb's copy has only in-frame clones and lacks some. The sample shows around 130,000 clones, just over 85% of them seen only once. Sequenced input: peripheral blood. The receptors shown here come from a man aged 35-49 years with acute or convalescent COVID-19.

This chain joins TRBV6-5 and TRBJ1-2; D unresolved. This CDR3 is built from 11 residues. Germline CDR1 MNHEY, CDR2 SVGAGI. Trimming cost V 6 bases and J 8 bases, with 10 bases left between them. CDR3 in amino acids: CASSQLYGYTF. CDR3 sequence (DNA): TGTGCCAGCAGCCAGTTGTACGGCTACACCTTC.

The V gene is TRBV19, the J gene TRBJ1-6, with 7 bases identical to TRBD1. V gave up 6 bases and J gave up 13 bases; unmatched junction bases: 9. Germline-derived CDR1 and CDR2 are LNHDA and SQIVND (reference sequence). There are 13 residues in the CDR3. The CDR3 DNA is TGTGCCAGTAGAGGGACAGTAGGTTCCCCCCTCCACTTT. It encodes CASRGTVGSPLHF.

The chain combines TRBV30 with TRBJ2-3; 7 positions agree with TRBD1. V shed 2 bases and J 0 bases; nucleotides not matched to a gene: 5. This CDR3 has 15 amino acids. Germline-derived CDR1 and CDR2 are GTSNPN and SVGIG (reference sequence). The CDR3 region has the DNA TGTGCCTGGAGTACCGGGACAGCTAGCACAGATACGCAGTATTTT. Encoded protein: CAWSTGTASTDTQYF.

J is TRBJ2-3 and V is TRBV18; the D gene is possibly TRBD2 (6 bases). This CDR3 contains 14 residues. V lost 1 base, J lost 2 bases, and 7 bases lay in between. Per germline, CDR1 KGHSH and CDR2 LQKENI. CDR3 in DNA: TGTGCCAGCTCACCACGGGACTTCACAGATACGCAGTATTTT. Its translation: CASSPRDFTDTQYF.

The chain combines TRBV6-2 or TRBV6-3 with TRBJ1-5; D is ambiguous. This CDR3 is built from 20 residues. The V and J ends lost 0 bases and 5 bases respectively, with 26 bases between them. CDR1 is MNHEY and CDR2 is SVGEGT in the germline V gene. DNA of the CDR3: TGTGCCAGCAGTTACTCGGGATTGGAGGGAGGGAGCTCGCTTTATCAGCCCCAGCATTTT. Residues: CASSYSGLEGGSSLYQPQHF.

This clone was seen only once. The V gene is TRBV7-2, the J gene TRBJ2-7; D is unresolved. The V end lost 5 bases, the J end lost 0 bases, and 11 bases lay between the germline ends. The CDR3 is 14 residues long. Per germline, CDR1 SGHTA and CDR2 FQGNSA. CDR3 DNA sequence: TGTGCCAGCAGCCCCAGTCTTCCCTCCTACGAGCAGTACTTC. Its protein product is CASSPSLPSYEQYF.